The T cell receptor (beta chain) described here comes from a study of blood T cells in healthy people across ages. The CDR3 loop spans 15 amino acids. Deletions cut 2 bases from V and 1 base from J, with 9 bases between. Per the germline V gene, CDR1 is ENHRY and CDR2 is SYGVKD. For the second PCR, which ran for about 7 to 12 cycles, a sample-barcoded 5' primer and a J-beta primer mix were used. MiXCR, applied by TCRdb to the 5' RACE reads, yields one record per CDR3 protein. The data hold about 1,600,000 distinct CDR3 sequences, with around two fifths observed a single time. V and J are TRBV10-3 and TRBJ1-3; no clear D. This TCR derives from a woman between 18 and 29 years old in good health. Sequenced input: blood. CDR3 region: CAISEGPLSGNTIYF. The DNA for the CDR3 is TGTGCCATCAGTGAGGGACCATTGTCTGGAAACACCATATATTTT.